Described below is a single T cell receptor (beta chain) sequence and its context. What it binds is not known. Assay used: immunoSEQ multiplex PCR; TCRdb lists only in-frame clones, some missing. The sample shows around 120,000 clones, around 94% of them seen only once. The record originates from a study of T cell responses to AZD1222 COVID-19 vaccine. Analyses pooled second doses at about 4 or about 12 weeks. Study-level findings and limits: Two doses of AZD1222 preceded a rise in Spike-specific TCR breadth and depth.

There are 15 residues in the CDR3. Trimming removed 3 bases at V and 0 bases at J, with 14 bases between. In germline, CDR1 is GTSNPN, CDR2 SVGIG (reference sequence). This sequence originates from an adult who received the AZD1222 COVID-19 vaccine. The specimen was peripheral blood, collected 28 days after the second AZD1222 dose. The chain recombines TRBV30 with TRBJ2-5; D remains unclear. The CDR3 reads CAWRVGLNNQETQYF. In nucleotides, the CDR3 is TGTGCCTGGAGGGTCGGCCTTAACAACCAAGAGACCCAGTACTTC.